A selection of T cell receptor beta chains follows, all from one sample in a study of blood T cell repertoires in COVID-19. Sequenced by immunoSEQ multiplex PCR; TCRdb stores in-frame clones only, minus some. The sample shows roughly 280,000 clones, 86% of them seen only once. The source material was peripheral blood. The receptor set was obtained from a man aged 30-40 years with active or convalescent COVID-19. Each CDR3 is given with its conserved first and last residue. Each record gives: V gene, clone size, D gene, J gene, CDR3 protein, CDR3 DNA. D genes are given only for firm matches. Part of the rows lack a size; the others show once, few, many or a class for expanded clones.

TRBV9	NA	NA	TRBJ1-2	CASSVEGGTGGYTF	TGTGCCAGCAGCGTAGAGGGGGGGACGGGAGGCTACACCTTC
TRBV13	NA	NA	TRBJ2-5	CASSLSRTQYF	TGTGCCAGCAGCTTGAGCCGGACCCAGTACTTC
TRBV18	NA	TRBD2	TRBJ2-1	CASSPIAGGQFF	TGTGCCAGCTCACCTATAGCGGGGGGGCAGTTCTTC
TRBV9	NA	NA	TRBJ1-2	CASSVAYSNYGYTF	TGTGCCAGCAGCGTAGCTTACAGCAACTATGGCTACACCTTC
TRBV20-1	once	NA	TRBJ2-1	CSARSRGEQFF	TGCAGTGCGAGATCTAGGGGTGAGCAGTTCTTC
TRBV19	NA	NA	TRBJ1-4	CASSAPGGTGEKLFF	TGTGCCAGTAGTGCCCCCGGAGGAACGGGTGAAAAACTGTTTTTT
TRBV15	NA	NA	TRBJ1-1	CATSRVRASTEAFF	TGTGCCACCAGCAGAGTCAGGGCGAGTACTGAAGCTTTCTTT
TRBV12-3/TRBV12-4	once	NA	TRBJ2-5	CASRLGGVETQYF	TGTGCCAGCAGACTAGGGGGGGTCGAGACCCAGTACTTC
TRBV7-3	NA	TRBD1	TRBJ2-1	CASSLRAGQGHNEQFF	TGTGCCAGCAGCTTACGAGCGGGACAGGGGCACAATGAGCAGTTCTTC
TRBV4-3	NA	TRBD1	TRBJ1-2	CASSQIQGLNYGYTF	TGCGCCAGCAGCCAAATACAGGGGCTCAACTATGGCTACACCTTC
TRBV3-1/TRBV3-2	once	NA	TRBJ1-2	CASSQEAKAYGYTF	TGTGCCAGCAGCCAAGAAGCCAAAGCCTATGGCTACACCTTC
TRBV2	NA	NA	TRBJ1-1	CASSQWTGTEAFF	TGTGCCAGCAGTCAATGGACTGGTACTGAAGCTTTCTTT
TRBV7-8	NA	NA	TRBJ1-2	CASSLLPGNYGYTF	TGTGCCAGCAGCTTACTTCCAGGGAACTATGGCTACACCTTC
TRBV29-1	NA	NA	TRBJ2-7	CSVEGEWQGSYEQYF	TGCAGCGTTGAAGGGGAGTGGCAGGGGTCCTACGAGCAGTACTTC
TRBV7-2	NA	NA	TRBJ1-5	CASSLLGGRAQPQHF	TGTGCCAGCAGCCTACTGGGGGGGAGGGCTCAGCCCCAGCATTTT
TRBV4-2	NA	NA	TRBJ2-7	CASSQDTEGVYEQYF	TGTGCCAGCAGCCAAGATACAGAGGGAGTCTACGAGCAGTACTTC
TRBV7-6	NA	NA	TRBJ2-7	CASSLARGFIYEQYF	TGTGCCAGCAGCTTGGCTAGGGGTTTTATCTACGAGCAGTACTTC
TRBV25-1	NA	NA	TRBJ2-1	CASSEYGDFRSNEQFF	TGTGCCAGCAGTGAATACGGGGACTTCCGGAGTAATGAGCAGTTCTTC
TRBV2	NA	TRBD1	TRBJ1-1	CASSTGQENSEAFF	TGTGCCAGCAGCACGGGACAGGAGAATTCCGAAGCTTTCTTT
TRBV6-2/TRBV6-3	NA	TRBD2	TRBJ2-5	CASSTGSAGGETQYF	TGTGCCAGCAGTACCGGTTCAGCGGGGGGAGAGACCCAGTACTTC
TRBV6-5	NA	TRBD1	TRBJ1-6	CASSYIRGPNSPLHF	TGTGCCAGCAGTTACATCAGGGGGCCTAATTCACCCCTCCACTTT
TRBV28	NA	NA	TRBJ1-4	CASRGGAATNEKLFF	TGTGCCAGCAGGGGGGGGGCTGCAACTAATGAAAAACTGTTTTTT
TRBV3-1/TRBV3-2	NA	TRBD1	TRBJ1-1	CASSPRKQGATAFF	TGTGCCAGCAGCCCAAGAAAGCAGGGGGCGACGGCTTTCTTT
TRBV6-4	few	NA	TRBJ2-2	CASSARADTGELFF	TGTGCCAGCAGTGCCAGGGCGGACACCGGGGAGCTGTTTTTT